This passage covers 14 T cell receptor beta chains from one sample sequenced in a study of technical replicates of blood from a handful of donors. TCRdb's table, derived via immunoSEQ multiplex PCR, lists solely in-frame clones and lacks some. The repertoire holds over 15,000 clones, approximately 87% seen once, with around 12% in the top ten. The specimen sequenced was PBMCs. All receptors come from a human donor in good health.

The chain has TRBV28 and TRBJ2-1; D is unresolved. The V end lost 2 bases, the J end lost 10 bases, and 15 bases lay between the germline ends. Looked up from germline, CDR1 is MDHEN and CDR2 is SYDVKM. CDR3 length: 14 residues. The CDR3 nucleotides read TGTGCCAGCAGTTTAGACCCCCGCGGTAGAGAGCAGTTCTTC. Its protein product is CASSLDPRGREQFF.

This chain joins TRBV6-5 and TRBJ2-7; 8 nucleotides match TRBD2. The CDR3 runs 14 residues. Germline V gene data show CDR1 as MNHEY and CDR2 as SVGAGI. After removal of 7 bases from V and 2 bases from J, the junction contained 7 bases not matched to a gene. The CDR3 protein is CASTSTSGTYEQYF. The CDR3 bases are TGTGCCAGCACTAGTACTAGCGGAACCTACGAGCAGTACTTC.

The chain carries TRBV11-2 and TRBJ2-1; D unresolved. Looked up from germline, CDR1 is SGHAT and CDR2 is FQNNGV. This CDR3 region has 15 residues. V shed 0 bases and J shed 0 bases, with 6 bases lying between them. CDR3 sequence (DNA): TGTGCCAGCAGCTTAGATCCGAGCTCCTACAATGAGCAGTTCTTC. This codes for CASSLDPSSYNEQFF.

The rearrangement links TRBV19 to TRBJ2-5, with 14 bases lining up with TRBD2. Germline V CDR1 and CDR2: LNHDA, SQIVND (reference sequence). The ends lost 4 bases at V and 4 bases at J; junction bases unmatched: 14. This CDR3 spans 19 amino acids. The CDR3, as DNA: TGTGCCAGTAGTAGGTCCTCCCCGGGACTAGCGGGAGATGGAGAGACCCAGTACTTC. Translating gives CASSRSSPGLAGDGETQYF.

The chain carries TRBV6-5 and TRBJ1-2, with 7 bases identical to TRBD1. In germline, CDR1 is MNHEY, CDR2 SVGAGI. The trim removed 6 bases at V and 9 bases at J, leaving 7 bases unmatched. This CDR3 is 12 amino acids long. CDR3 sequence (DNA): TGTGCCAGCAGCCGACAGGGCCGGAGCTACACCTTC. Translated: CASSRQGRSYTF.

This sequence joins TRBV19 and TRBJ1-1; D ambiguous. Germline V gene lookup returns CDR1 LNHDA and CDR2 SQIVND (reference sequence). With 9 bases removed from V and 4 bases from J, the gap between germline ends came to 9 bases. This CDR3 has 11 amino acids. The CDR3 loop reads CASLRGTEAFF. The CDR3 DNA follows: TGTGCCAGCCTTCGGGGCACTGAAGCTTTCTTT.

The chain has TRBV5-1 and TRBJ1-4, with 7 positions matching TRBD1. CDR3 length: 17 amino acids. Per the germline V gene, CDR1 is SGHRS and CDR2 is YFSETQ. Germline trimming cut 2 bases from V and 4 bases from J; bases unmatched to any gene: 11. CDR3 in amino acids: CASSFWGEGAGNEKLFF. For the CDR3, the DNA is TGCGCCAGCAGCTTTTGGGGCGAGGGGGCCGGTAATGAAAAACTGTTTTTT.

The chain links TRBV9 to TRBJ2-1; the D is unclear. The germline CDR1 and CDR2 sequences are SGDLS and YYNGEE. This CDR3 has 12 amino acids. V was trimmed by 6 bases and J by 1 base, leaving 5 bases between them. The DNA of the CDR3 is TGTGCCAGCACTCGGTCCTACAATGAGCAGTTCTTC. Its protein product is CASTRSYNEQFF.

V gene TRBV5-1 combines with J gene TRBJ1-1; no clear D gene. Trimming took 4 bases from V and 2 from J, leaving 15 bases between them. Germline CDR1 reads SGHRS; CDR2 reads YFSETQ. This CDR3 region has 15 residues. CDR3 protein: CASSPTAGYNTEAFF. CDR3 in DNA: TGCGCCAGCAGCCCCACGGCGGGATACAACACTGAAGCTTTCTTT.

The CDR3 is CASSLGQPQLFF. The CDR3 nucleotides are TGTGCCAGCAGCTTAGGACAGCCTCAGCTGTTTTTT. This chain links TRBV7-9 with TRBJ2-2; D is perhaps TRBD1 (5 bases). Germline V gene sequence: CDR1 SEHNR, CDR2 FQNEAQ (reference sequence). Trimming shortened V by 1 base and J by 12 bases, and 9 bases separated the two germline ends. CDR3 size: 12 residues.

The sample holds a few counts of this clone. The chain has TRBV6-5 and TRBJ1-1, with D unresolved. Trimming pared 5 bases from V and 1 base from J, leaving 14 bases between. Germline CDR1 reads MNHEY; CDR2 reads SVGAGI. The CDR3 covers 15 residues. The CDR3 bases are TGTGCCAGCAGTACGGATCCCTGGGCGAACACTGAAGCTTTCTTT. Its protein product is CASSTDPWANTEAFF.

The chain uses TRBV6-5 and TRBJ1-1; no reliable D call. Deletions cut 7 bases from V and 4 bases from J, with 16 bases between. The CDR3 consists of 14 residues. The V gene's germline CDR1 is MNHEY and CDR2 SVGAGI. The CDR3 sequence: CASTPHREGTEAFF. As DNA, the CDR3 is TGTGCCAGCACCCCACATCGCGAGGGCACTGAAGCTTTCTTT.

The chain is built from TRBV14 and TRBJ2-7; 11 bases match TRBD2. There are 14 residues in the CDR3. Unmatched junction bases numbered 0, after V lost 1 base and J lost 4 bases. Germline CDR1 SGHDN, CDR2 FVKESK. The CDR3 is CASSQVAGGYEQYF. The CDR3 DNA is TGTGCCAGCAGCCAAGTAGCGGGAGGGTACGAGCAGTACTTC.

In its sample, this clone was seen a few times. This chain joins TRBV27 and TRBJ2-7, with TRBD2 identical over 7 bases. The length of the CDR3 is 13 residues. V lost 6 bases and J lost 2; bases outside the gene matches: 4. Germline values: CDR1 MNHEY, CDR2 SMNVEV (reference sequence). CDR3 in DNA: TGTGCCAGCAGCTCTAGCGGCACCTACGAGCAGTACTTC. This encodes CASSSSGTYEQYF.